Listed below are T cell receptor beta chains from one sample, sequenced in a study of regulatory T cells in long-lasting Graves disease. TCRdb itself ran the multiplex PCR reads through MiXCR, one entry per CDR3 protein. The profile shows hundreds of thousands of distinct CDR3 sequences, approximately 15% of them singletons. The data were also submitted as part of a second study, on T cells in Graves' hyperthyroidism and ophthalmopathy.

This specimen was peripheral blood mononuclear cells (PBMCs), taken at new diagnosis, from a patient treated with antithyroid drugs. These receptors were collected from a man aged 30 to 39 with Graves disease. Both conserved end residues are part of each CDR3. The D gene is left open where the match is weak. Clone size appears in some rows only: once, few, many, or a class for an expanded clone.

size: -
V: TRBV4-2
D: -
J: TRBJ2-3
CDR3: CASSQALGVDTQYF
DNA: TGTGCCAGCAGCCAAGCGTTAGGCGTTGATACGCAGTATTTT

size: many
V: TRBV7-9
D: -
J: TRBJ2-3
CDR3: CASSPFDTQYF
DNA: TGTGCCAGCAGCCCGTTCGATACGCAGTATTTT

size: many
V: TRBV27
D: TRBD1
J: TRBJ2-7
CDR3: CASSGRTGASYEQYF
DNA: TGTGCCAGCAGTGGTAGGACAGGGGCTTCCTACGAGCAGTACTTC

size: many
V: TRBV12-3/TRBV12-4
D: -
J: TRBJ2-1
CDR3: CASRGKLTGRNEQFF
DNA: TGTGCCTCACGGGGGAAACTGACAGGGCGCAATGAGCAGTTCTTC

size: few
V: TRBV6-1
D: TRBD2
J: TRBJ2-3
CDR3: CASRLAGTDTQYF
DNA: TGTGCCAGCCGACTAGCGGGCACAGATACGCAGTATTTT

size: -
V: TRBV27
D: TRBD2
J: TRBJ2-6
CDR3: CASSWGGVGANVLTF
DNA: TGTGCCAGCAGTTGGGGGGGGGTTGGGGCCAACGTCCTGACTTTC

size: -
V: TRBV6-9
D: TRBD2
J: TRBJ2-7
CDR3: CASSSRLAGGSAYEQYF
DNA: TGTGCCAGCAGTTCACGACTAGCGGGAGGCTCTGCCTACGAGCAGTACTTC

size: many
V: TRBV6-1
D: TRBD1
J: TRBJ2-7
CDR3: CASRPTGGDEQYF
DNA: TGTGCCAGCAGACCTACAGGGGGTGACGAGCAGTACTTC

size: many
V: TRBV30
D: -
J: TRBJ2-2
CDR3: CAWSRVPGTGELFF
DNA: TGTGCCTGGAGTCGGGTGCCCGGAACCGGGGAGCTGTTTTTT

size: many
V: TRBV28
D: TRBD2
J: TRBJ2-7
CDR3: CATGGLAGGREEQYF
DNA: TGTGCCACCGGGGGACTAGCGGGAGGGCGTGAGGAGCAGTACTTC

size: many
V: TRBV5-1
D: TRBD2
J: TRBJ2-1
CDR3: CASSSVREEVNEQFF
DNA: TGCGCCAGCAGCTCGGTCCGGGAGGAGGTCAATGAGCAGTTCTTC

size: -
V: TRBV24-1
D: -
J: TRBJ1-2
CDR3: CATSDSNDGYTF
DNA: TGTGCCACCAGTGACTCCAACGATGGCTACACCTTC

size: many
V: TRBV7-9
D: TRBD1
J: TRBJ1-4
CDR3: CASSLRGREEKLFF
DNA: TGTGCCAGCAGCCTCAGGGGGCGCGAAGAAAAACTGTTTTTT

size: few
V: TRBV6-1
D: -
J: TRBJ2-7
CDR3: CASSHIHGRNEQYF
DNA: TGTGCCAGCAGTCATATACACGGACGGAACGAGCAGTACTTC

size: -
V: TRBV29-1
D: TRBD1
J: TRBJ1-1
CDR3: CSVRPTGGMNTEAFF
DNA: TGCAGCGTCCGTCCGACAGGGGGCATGAACACTGAAGCTTTCTTT

size: -
V: TRBV7-3
D: -
J: TRBJ2-3
CDR3: CASRGARAGTQYF
DNA: TGTGCCAGCAGAGGAGCTAGGGCGGGTACGCAGTATTTT

size: many
V: TRBV6-1
D: TRBD2
J: TRBJ2-1
CDR3: CASSELAGNEQFF
DNA: TGTGCCAGCAGTGAACTAGCGGGGAATGAGCAGTTCTTC

size: -
V: TRBV18
D: -
J: TRBJ1-2
CDR3: CASSPQGSRANYGYTF
DNA: TGTGCCAGCTCACCACAGGGGAGCAGGGCTAACTATGGCTACACCTTC

size: many
V: TRBV10-3
D: TRBD2
J: TRBJ2-3
CDR3: CAISESPGTSQPRDTQYF
DNA: TGTGCCATCAGTGAGTCCCCTGGGACTAGCCAACCTCGAGATACGCAGTATTTT

size: many
V: TRBV11-2
D: -
J: TRBJ2-3
CDR3: CASSLHGGTQYF
DNA: TGTGCCAGCAGCTTACATGGCGGGACGCAGTATTTT

size: many
V: TRBV6-5
D: TRBD1
J: TRBJ1-1
CDR3: CASSYYRQGDTEAFF
DNA: TGTGCCAGCAGTTACTACCGACAGGGAGACACTGAAGCTTTCTTT

size: many
V: TRBV20-1
D: TRBD1
J: TRBJ2-2
CDR3: CSASTQGSGELFF
DNA: TGCAGTGCTAGCACACAGGGGTCCGGGGAGCTGTTTTTT

size: few
V: TRBV5-1
D: -
J: TRBJ2-1
CDR3: CASSSQGGAGKNEQFF
DNA: TGCGCCAGCAGCTCCCAAGGGGGAGCGGGGAAAAATGAGCAGTTCTTC

size: -
V: TRBV4-1
D: -
J: TRBJ2-1
CDR3: CASSQDGQGGFNNEQFF
DNA: TGCGCCAGCAGCCAAGATGGCCAGGGCGGGTTCAACAATGAGCAGTTCTTC

size: -
V: TRBV30
D: -
J: TRBJ2-5
CDR3: CAWSSLRETQYF
DNA: TGTGCCTGGAGCAGTTTAAGAGAGACCCAGTACTTC

size: few
V: TRBV13
D: TRBD2
J: TRBJ2-5
CDR3: CASSLMTLAGLQETQYF
DNA: TGTGCCAGCAGCTTAATGACACTAGCGGGACTTCAAGAGACCCAGTACTTC

size: many
V: TRBV3-1
D: TRBD1
J: TRBJ2-2
CDR3: CASRQGAGELFF
DNA: TGTGCCAGCAGACAGGGGGCCGGGGAGCTGTTTTTT

size: -
V: TRBV20-1
D: -
J: TRBJ1-5
CDR3: CSAIVARVGSLWVAQHF
DNA: TGCAGTGCTATTGTGGCCCGGGTAGGGAGTTTGTGGGTAGCCCAGCATTTT

size: few
V: TRBV2
D: -
J: TRBJ1-4
CDR3: CASSGGVGEKLFF
DNA: TGTGCCAGCAGTGGCGGGGTAGGAGAAAAACTGTTTTTT

size: many
V: TRBV20-1
D: TRBD2
J: TRBJ2-3
CDR3: CSAAHSGRGLDTQYF
DNA: TGCAGTGCTGCGCATAGCGGGAGGGGACTAGATACGCAGTATTTT

size: -
V: TRBV7-9
D: -
J: TRBJ2-2
CDR3: CASSSRLGVSGELFF
DNA: TGTGCCAGCAGCTCCCGACTAGGGGTCTCCGGGGAGCTGTTTTTT

size: -
V: TRBV20-1
D: TRBD2
J: TRBJ2-1
CDR3: CSASSSGRYNEQFF
DNA: TGCAGTGCTAGTTCTAGCGGGAGGTACAATGAGCAGTTCTTC

size: many
V: TRBV18
D: -
J: TRBJ1-5
CDR3: CASNGEPFNQPQHF
DNA: TGTGCCAGCAACGGGGAGCCCTTCAATCAGCCCCAGCATTTT

size: many
V: TRBV2
D: TRBD1
J: TRBJ1-5
CDR3: CASSADRVSQPQHF
DNA: TGTGCCAGCAGTGCCGACAGGGTCAGTCAGCCCCAGCATTTT

size: once
V: TRBV20-1
D: -
J: TRBJ2-5
CDR3: CSAQGDSRETQYF
DNA: TGCAGTGCTCAGGGAGATAGCCGAGAGACCCAGTACTTC

size: -
V: TRBV3-1
D: -
J: TRBJ2-1
CDR3: CASSHVTARLLSSYNEQFF
DNA: TGTGCCAGCAGCCATGTCACAGCCCGACTCCTGAGCTCCTACAATGAGCAGTTCTTC

size: -
V: TRBV24-1
D: TRBD1
J: TRBJ2-3
CDR3: CATSAGQYTDTQYF
DNA: TGTGCCACCAGTGCGGGACAGTACACAGATACGCAGTATTTT

size: many
V: TRBV19
D: -
J: TRBJ1-1
CDR3: CASSIGVRGGLDEAFF
DNA: TGTGCCAGTAGTATCGGTGTTAGAGGAGGCTTGGATGAAGCTTTCTTT

size: few
V: TRBV4-1
D: TRBD2
J: TRBJ2-5
CDR3: CASTRASGEGETQYF
DNA: TGCGCCAGCACCAGAGCCAGCGGGGAGGGGGAGACCCAGTACTTC

size: -
V: TRBV2
D: -
J: TRBJ2-7
CDR3: CASKMGASSYEQYF
DNA: TGTGCCAGCAAGATGGGGGCAAGCTCCTACGAGCAGTACTTC

size: many
V: TRBV19
D: TRBD2
J: TRBJ2-1
CDR3: CASSITAGGGGAYNEQFF
DNA: TGTGCCAGTAGTATAACAGCGGGAGGCGGGGGGGCCTACAATGAGCAGTTCTTC

size: -
V: TRBV6-1
D: -
J: TRBJ2-7
CDR3: CASKTPSDTTSYEQYF
DNA: TGTGCCAGCAAGACCCCCTCGGACACTACCTCCTACGAGCAGTACTTC

size: many
V: TRBV29-1
D: -
J: TRBJ1-1
CDR3: CSVVWDAGTEAFF
DNA: TGCAGCGTTGTTTGGGACGCGGGCACTGAAGCTTTCTTT

size: many
V: TRBV12-3/TRBV12-4
D: -
J: TRBJ1-2
CDR3: CASSLALGRDGYTF
DNA: TGTGCCAGCAGTTTAGCGCTAGGGAGGGATGGCTACACCTTC

size: many
V: TRBV7-9
D: -
J: TRBJ2-1
CDR3: CASRAGGGAGEQFF
DNA: TGTGCCAGCAGGGCTGGAGGCGGGGCGGGTGAGCAGTTCTTC

size: -
V: TRBV6-2/TRBV6-3
D: -
J: TRBJ2-3
CDR3: CASSTPGPGWAPPGTQYF
DNA: TGTGCCAGCAGCACCCCGGGCCCAGGGTGGGCTCCCCCTGGCACGCAGTATTTT

size: few
V: TRBV18
D: TRBD1
J: TRBJ1-5
CDR3: CASSPTGGDYSNQPQHF
DNA: TGTGCCAGCTCACCGACAGGGGGCGATTATAGCAATCAGCCCCAGCATTTT

size: few
V: TRBV6-1
D: -
J: TRBJ2-3
CDR3: CASSEELAQDTQYF
DNA: TGTGCCAGCAGTGAAGAGCTTGCTCAAGATACGCAGTATTTT

size: -
V: TRBV4-1
D: -
J: TRBJ2-1
CDR3: CASSQESGGRILGEQFF
DNA: TGCGCCAGCAGCCAAGAGTCCGGTGGGAGGATCCTAGGCGAGCAGTTCTTC

size: many
V: TRBV12-3/TRBV12-4
D: -
J: TRBJ1-5
CDR3: CASSLDTGSNQPQHF
DNA: TGTGCCAGCAGTTTAGATACAGGGTCCAATCAGCCCCAGCATTTT

size: many
V: TRBV5-1
D: -
J: TRBJ1-2
CDR3: CASSFQEHYGYTF
DNA: TGCGCCAGCAGCTTCCAAGAACACTATGGCTACACCTTC

size: -
V: TRBV6-1
D: -
J: TRBJ2-3
CDR3: CASRMDPVGTDTQYF
DNA: TGTGCCAGCAGAATGGACCCCGTGGGCACAGATACGCAGTATTTT

size: many
V: TRBV2
D: TRBD1
J: TRBJ2-2
CDR3: CASNPTGQGANTGELFF
DNA: TGTGCCAGCAATCCGACGGGACAGGGGGCGAACACCGGGGAGCTGTTTTTT

size: many
V: TRBV9
D: -
J: TRBJ2-7
CDR3: CASSVESHSLYEQYF
DNA: TGTGCCAGCAGCGTAGAAAGTCACAGTCTCTACGAGCAGTACTTC

size: -
V: TRBV20-1
D: -
J: TRBJ2-1
CDR3: CSAQSGARADEQFF
DNA: TGCAGTGCTCAGTCGGGGGCGCGGGCCGATGAGCAGTTCTTC

size: many
V: TRBV29-1
D: -
J: TRBJ1-2
CDR3: CSVQIQGPASGYTF
DNA: TGCAGCGTTCAAATCCAGGGACCAGCAAGTGGCTACACCTTC

size: -
V: TRBV20-1
D: TRBD1
J: TRBJ1-1
CDR3: CSATYRGSNTEAFF
DNA: TGCAGTGCTACCTACAGGGGCTCGAACACTGAAGCTTTCTTT

size: -
V: TRBV12-3/TRBV12-4
D: -
J: TRBJ2-7
CDR3: CASEDGGSGYEQYF
DNA: TGTGCCAGCGAGGATGGAGGGAGCGGTTACGAGCAGTACTTC

size: many
V: TRBV6-5
D: -
J: TRBJ1-1
CDR3: CASSYQGLAEAFF
DNA: TGTGCCAGCAGTTACCAGGGGTTGGCTGAAGCTTTCTTT